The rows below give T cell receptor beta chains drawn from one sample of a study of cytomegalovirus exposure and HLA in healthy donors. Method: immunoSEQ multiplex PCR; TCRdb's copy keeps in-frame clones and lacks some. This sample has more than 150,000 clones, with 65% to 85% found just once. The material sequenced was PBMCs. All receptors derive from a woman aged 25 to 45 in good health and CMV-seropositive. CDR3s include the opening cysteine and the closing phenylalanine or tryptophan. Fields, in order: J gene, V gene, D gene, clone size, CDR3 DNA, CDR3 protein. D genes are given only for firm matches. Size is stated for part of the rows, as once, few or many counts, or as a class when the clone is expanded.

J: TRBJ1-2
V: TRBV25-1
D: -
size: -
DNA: TGTGCCAGCAGTGAATTCGGAGGGAGGTCCAACTTC
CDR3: CASSEFGGRSNF

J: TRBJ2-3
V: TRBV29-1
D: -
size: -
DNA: TGCAGCGTTCTCGGAGCACCAGATACGCAGTATTTT
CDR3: CSVLGAPDTQYF

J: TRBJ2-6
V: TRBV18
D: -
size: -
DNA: TGTGCCAGCTCACCACAGGAGGGCTCTGGGGCCAACGTCCTGACTTTC
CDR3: CASSPQEGSGANVLTF

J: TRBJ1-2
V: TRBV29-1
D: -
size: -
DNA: TGCAGCGTTATTTCAGCGGATGGCTACACCTTC
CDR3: CSVISADGYTF

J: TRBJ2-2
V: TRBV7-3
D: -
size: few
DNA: TGTGCCAGCAGCTCTACTTTGAACACCGGGGAGCTGTTTTTT
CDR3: CASSSTLNTGELFF

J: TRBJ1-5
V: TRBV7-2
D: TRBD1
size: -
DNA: TGTGCCAGCAGCTTAGCGGGCAGGGGGTATCAGCCCCAGCATTTT
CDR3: CASSLAGRGYQPQHF

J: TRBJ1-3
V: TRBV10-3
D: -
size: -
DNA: TGTGCCATCAGTGGAGGACAGAAACACTCTGGAAACACCATATATTTT
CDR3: CAISGGQKHSGNTIYF

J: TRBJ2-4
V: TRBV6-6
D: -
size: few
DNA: TGTGCCAGCAGTTACTCGATACCCAGGGATGATTACATTCAGTACTTC
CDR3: CASSYSIPRDDYIQYF

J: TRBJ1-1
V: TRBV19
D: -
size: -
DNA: TGTGCCAGTAGGGAGGCGAACACTGAAGCTTTCTTT
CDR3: CASREANTEAFF

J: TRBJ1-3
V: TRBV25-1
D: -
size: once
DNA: TGTGCCAGCAGTTCAATGAGCTCTGGAAACACCATATATTTT
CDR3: CASSSMSSGNTIYF

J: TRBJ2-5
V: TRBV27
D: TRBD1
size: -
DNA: TGTGCCAGCAGTTTAGGATTCACAGGGGTACAAGAGACCCAGTACTTC
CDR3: CASSLGFTGVQETQYF

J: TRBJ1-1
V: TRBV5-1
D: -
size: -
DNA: TGCGCCAGCAGCTTGGTCAACTCCGGGACTAAGAACACTGAAGCTTTCTTT
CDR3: CASSLVNSGTKNTEAFF

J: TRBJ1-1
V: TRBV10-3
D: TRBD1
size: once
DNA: TGTGCCATCAGACCTTCACCAGGGGGCGCATCTGAAGCTTTCTTT
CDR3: CAIRPSPGGASEAFF

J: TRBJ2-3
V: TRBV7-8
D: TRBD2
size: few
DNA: TGTGCCAGCAATCCTTTCCCGGGACTAGCGGGATCAGATACGCAGTATTTT
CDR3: CASNPFPGLAGSDTQYF

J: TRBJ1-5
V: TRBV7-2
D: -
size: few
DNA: TGTGCCAGCAGCCCCTTAACAGGGTACAATCAGCCCCAGCATTTT
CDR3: CASSPLTGYNQPQHF

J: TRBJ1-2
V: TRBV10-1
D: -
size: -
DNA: TGCGCCAGCAGTGAGTCGAGGGGGTGTGGCTACACCTTC
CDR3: CASSESRGCGYTF

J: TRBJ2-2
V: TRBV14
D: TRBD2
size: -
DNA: TGTGCCAGCAGCCAAAAGTTCGGGAGGATCTCGCCCGGGGAGCTGTTTTTT
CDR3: CASSQKFGRISPGELFF

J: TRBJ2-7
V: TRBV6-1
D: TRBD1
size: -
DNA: TGTGCCAGCAGTCGGATGACAGGGTCTACCTACGAGCAGTACTTC
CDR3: CASSRMTGSTYEQYF

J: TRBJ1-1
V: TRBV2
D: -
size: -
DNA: TGTGCCAGCATAAACGGAGGGAACACTGAAGCTTTCTTT
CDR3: CASINGGNTEAFF

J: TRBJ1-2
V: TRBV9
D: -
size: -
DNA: TGTGCCAGCAGCAACCTCGGGACTCTCTATGGCTACACCTTC
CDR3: CASSNLGTLYGYTF

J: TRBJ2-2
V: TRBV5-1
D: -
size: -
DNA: TGCGCCAGTTCCGGGATCGCGAACACCGGGGAGCTGTTTTTT
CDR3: CASSGIANTGELFF

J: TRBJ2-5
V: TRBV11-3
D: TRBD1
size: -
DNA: TGTGCCAGCAGCTTAGGGACAGGGGCTGCGGAGACCCAGTACTTC
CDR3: CASSLGTGAAETQYF